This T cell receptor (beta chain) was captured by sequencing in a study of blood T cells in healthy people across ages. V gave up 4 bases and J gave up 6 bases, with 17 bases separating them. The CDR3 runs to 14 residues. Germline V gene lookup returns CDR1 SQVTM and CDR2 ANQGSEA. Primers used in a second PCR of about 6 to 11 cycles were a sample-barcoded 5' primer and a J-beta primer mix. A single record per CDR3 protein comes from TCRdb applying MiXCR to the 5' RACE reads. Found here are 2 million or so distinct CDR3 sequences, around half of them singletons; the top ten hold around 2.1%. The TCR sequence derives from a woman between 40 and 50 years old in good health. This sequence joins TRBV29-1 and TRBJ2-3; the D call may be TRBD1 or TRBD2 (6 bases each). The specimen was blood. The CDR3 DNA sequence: TGCAGCGTTGTGTCCGGGGGCCAGACGGATACGCAGTATTTT. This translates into CSVVSGGQTDTQYF.